This T cell receptor (beta chain) came from a study of regulatory T cells in long-lasting Graves disease. Study-level points and caveats: Persistent patients had more shared public clonotypes (fewer than 3,000) than new patients (about 970). For persistent Graves' patients, TCR diversity was lower than for newly diagnosed ones.

Building the TCR beta libraries relied on iRepertoire HTBI primers, and CDR3 regions underwent Arm-PCR. TCRdb called the multiplex PCR reads again in MiXCR, with one record for every CDR3 protein. The repertoire consists of hundreds of thousands of distinct CDR3 sequences, with about 16% occurring once and the leading ten covering 20% to 25%. As to time point: newly diagnosed GD, antithyroid drugs for less than 3 months. The TCR library was prepared using RNA isolated from PBMCs. Germline CDR1 and CDR2: LGHDT and YNNKEL (reference sequence). The length of the CDR3 is 15 residues. This clonotype showed up many times. Its antigen is undetermined. The data also belong to a second study, concerning T cells in Graves' hyperthyroidism and ophthalmopathy.

The sequence came from a middle-aged woman with Graves disease. This sequence joins TRBV3-1 and TRBJ2-1, with D possibly TRBD2 on 5 matching bases. The closer fit of TRBJ2-5 to the DNA end suggests the J call may be wrong. Sequencing was performed on peripheral blood mononuclear cells (PBMCs), taken at new diagnosis, from a patient treated with antithyroid drugs. This CDR3 reads CASSAPSGYAETQYF. The CDR3, as DNA: TGTGCCAGCAGCGCCCCCTCGGGGTATGCGGAGACCCAGTACTTC.